The text below deals with one T cell receptor (beta chain). Antigen specificity is unknown. The genomic DNA of each subset was split evenly across several immunoSEQ plates. Measured with immunoSEQ multiplex PCR; TCRdb has only the in-frame clones, and not every one. The data show about a million clones, about 74% seen once. Caucasian adults residing in Nashville, Tennessee made up all the donors. This sample was taken from a study of shared clonotypes between healthy human individuals. V lost 4 bases and J 6 bases, leaving 11 bases between the germline ends. The germline gives CDR1 SGHDT, CDR2 YYEEEE. This CDR3 region has 13 residues. Overall study results and limits: Clonotypes not shared had lower generation probabilities than those common to all four donors.

Sequencing was done on a sample of memory CD4+ T cells sorted from blood. Subset reported: CD45RA-negative fraction. This clonotype was sampled from a young man in good health. The chain couples TRBV5-6 to TRBJ1-5, with a possible D match to TRBD1 (5 bases). The CDR3 is CASSTGQSQPQHF. CDR3 coding DNA: TGTGCCAGCAGCACCGGACAATCTCAGCCCCAGCATTTT.